This record concerns one TCR beta chain sequence. Allocation to cohorts depended on clinical history reported by the participants. This sample is drawn from a study of blood T cell repertoires in COVID-19. Background on the study: Whether acute or convalescent, the COVID-19 samples came from the United States, Italy and Spain.

Assay: immunoSEQ multiplex PCR; the TCRdb copy retains only in-frame clones and omits some. The profile shows 150,000 or so clones, 60% to 80% of them singletons. This CDR3 is 14 amino acids long. From germline, CDR1 is MDHEN and CDR2 SYDVKM. Trimming removed 7 bases at V and 0 bases at J, with 10 bases between. The chain has TRBV28 and TRBJ2-1, with unresolved D. The receptor's source is a woman aged 50 to 60 who had recovered from COVID-19. Material for sequencing was PBMCs or T cells enriched from blood (not recorded which). Here the CDR3 reads CASTGASSYNEQFF. The CDR3, as DNA: TGTGCCAGCACCGGCGCTAGCTCCTACAATGAGCAGTTCTTC.